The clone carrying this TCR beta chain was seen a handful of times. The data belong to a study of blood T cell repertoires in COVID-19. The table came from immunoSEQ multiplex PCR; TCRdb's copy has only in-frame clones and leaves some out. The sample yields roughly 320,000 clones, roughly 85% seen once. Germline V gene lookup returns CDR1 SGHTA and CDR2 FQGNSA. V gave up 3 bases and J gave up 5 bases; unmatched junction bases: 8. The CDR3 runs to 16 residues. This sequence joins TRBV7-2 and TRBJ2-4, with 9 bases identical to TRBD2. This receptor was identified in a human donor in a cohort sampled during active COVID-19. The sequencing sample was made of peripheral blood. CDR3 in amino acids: CASSLTSGYSQNIQYF. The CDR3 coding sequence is TGTGCCAGCAGCTTGACTAGCGGATATAGCCAAAACATTCAGTACTTC.